This T cell receptor beta chain emerged from a study of PD-1 blockade in classical Hodgkin lymphoma. Brentuximab vedotin exposure varied, and every patient relapsed after autologous stem cell transplantation. Sequencing was performed with immunoSEQ multiplex PCR; in TCRdb, only in-frame clones are kept and a portion is missing. The sample has 70,000 to 85,000 clones, roughly 91% seen once. V dropped 2 bases and J dropped 6; count of bases not matched to a gene: 6. Germline CDR1 reads SGDLS; CDR2 reads YYNGEE. The CDR3 sequence is 15 residues long. This clone was seen only a few times. Its antigen is still unknown. General study findings and limits: Lower baseline TCR diversity was reported for newly diagnosed patients than for healthy donors. The CD4+ diversity rise by C4D1 was clearest in complete responders.

The chain combines TRBV9 with TRBJ2-3; 10 bases line up with TRBD2. This TCR came from a human donor with classical Hodgkin lymphoma. The source material was peripheral blood mononuclear cells (PBMCs), sampled at baseline. The CDR3 protein is CASSVGSGRSDTQYF. CDR3 nucleotides: TGTGCCAGCAGCGTCGGTAGCGGGAGGTCCGATACGCAGTATTTT. Drawing the rest from reference TRBV9 and TRBJ2-3, the complete variable domain is DSGVTQTPKHLITATGQRVTLRCSPRSGDLSVYWYQQSLDQGLQFLIQYYNGEERAKGNILERFSAQQFPDLHSELNLSSLELGDSALYFCASSVGSGRSDTQYFGPGTRLTVL.